What follows are 10 T cell receptor beta chains derived from one specimen sequenced in a study of shared clonotypes between healthy human individuals. Terminally differentiated effector memory CD45RA+ cells were left out of the naive CD8 fraction, which was CD45RO-negative and positively selected for CCR7. Libraries were prepared by immunoSEQ multiplex PCR; TCRdb keeps only in-frame clonotypes and omits some of them. This table has around 2,100,000 clones, approximately 94% appearing once. The material sequenced was naive CD8+ T cells sorted from blood. These receptors were obtained from a man aged 18 to 35 in good health.

V is TRBV4-1 and J is TRBJ2-5; D is possibly TRBD1 or TRBD2 (6 bases each). The length of the CDR3 is 18 residues. CDR1 and CDR2 (germline): MGHRA, YSYEKL. V was pared by 4 bases and J by 2 bases, with 23 bases between. The DNA for the CDR3 is TGCGCCAGCAGCCCCCTCGGCCTAGTGGGGGGCAATCAAGAGACCCAGTACTTC. It is translated as CASSPLGLVGGNQETQYF.

The chain uses TRBV7-9 and TRBJ2-7; the D is unclear. This CDR3 has 14 amino acids. The V gene lost 5 bases and the J gene lost 6 bases, with 17 bases spanning the gap. The germline gives CDR1 SEHNR, CDR2 FQNEAQ (reference sequence). The CDR3 is CASSRQVQGREQYF. The CDR3 coding sequence is TGTGCCAGCAGCCGCCAGGTCCAAGGGCGCGAGCAGTACTTC.

This chain links TRBV5-1 with TRBJ2-3; maybe TRBD2 (5 bases). The V gene's germline CDR1 is SGHRS and CDR2 YFSETQ. CDR3 length equals 15 residues. V was cut by 6 bases and J by 4 bases, with 18 bases left in between. The CDR3 loop reads CASNQREPRPDTQYF. In DNA, the CDR3 is TGCGCCAGCAATCAGAGGGAACCTCGCCCAGATACGCAGTATTTT.

The chain carries TRBV28 and TRBJ2-6; D is ambiguous. CDR3 length: 16 residues. The V gene's germline CDR1 is MDHEN and CDR2 SYDVKM. The germline V and J ends were trimmed by 5 bases and 3 bases, with 14 bases remaining between them. The CDR3 DNA reads TGTGCCAGCAGTGGGTTGCCGTCTGGTGGGGCCAACGTCCTGACTTTC. It translates to CASSGLPSGGANVLTF.

This clone was detected once. This chain connects TRBV7-9 to TRBJ2-7; TRBD1 is a possible D gene (6 bases). V lost 4 bases to trimming and J lost 4 bases, with 14 bases between them. This CDR3 is built from 14 residues. From germline, CDR1 is SEHNR and CDR2 FQNEAQ (reference sequence). The CDR3 spells CASSSVSGEYEQYF. The CDR3 nucleotides are TGTGCCAGCAGCTCGGTGTCAGGGGAGTACGAGCAGTACTTC. The full variable domain, its missing parts supplied by reference TRBV7-9 and TRBJ2-7, is DTGVSQNPRHKITKRGQNVTFRCDPISEHNRLYWYRQTLGQGPEFLTYFQNEAQLEKSRLLSDRFSAERPKGSFSTLEIQRTEQGDSAMYLCASSSVSGEYEQYFGPGTRLTVT.

The gene calls are TRBV27 and TRBJ1-1; a weak D match, TRBD1 (6 bases). The ends were cut back, 1 base at V and 5 bases at J, with 14 bases in the middle. CDR3 size: 15 residues. Looked up from germline, CDR1 is MNHEY and CDR2 is SMNVEV (reference sequence). This CDR3 reads CASSLFQGYETEAFF. CDR3 coding DNA: TGTGCCAGCAGTTTATTTCAGGGGTATGAAACTGAAGCTTTCTTT.

The chain employs TRBV2 and TRBJ1-6, with D perhaps matching TRBD1 (6 bases). The ends were cut back, 5 bases at V and 6 bases at J, with 23 bases in the middle. The CDR3 length is 18 residues. The germline CDR1 and CDR2 sequences are SNHLY and FYNNEI. CDR3 in amino acids: CASSQGGAAQGPNSPLHF. CDR3 sequence (DNA): TGTGCCAGCAGTCAAGGTGGGGCGGCACAGGGACCTAATTCACCCCTCCACTTT. Full variable domain (rest looked up from reference TRBV2 and TRBJ1-6): EPEVTQTPSHQVTQMGQEVILRCVPISNHLYFYWYRQILGQKVEFLVSFYNNEISEKSEIFDDQFSVERPDGSNFTLKIRSTKLEDSAMYFCASSQGGAAQGPNSPLHFGNGTRLTVT.

The V gene is TRBV27, the J gene TRBJ2-7; D unclear. The germline CDR1 and CDR2 sequences are MNHEY and SMNVEV (reference sequence). V lost 4 bases and J lost 3, with 10 bases in between. CDR3 length: 13 amino acids. The CDR3 sequence: CASSWKRSYEQYF. CDR3 nucleotides: TGTGCCAGCAGTTGGAAGCGAAGCTACGAGCAGTACTTC.

This chain connects TRBV6-5 to TRBJ1-2, with 7 bases identical to TRBD1. Germline-derived CDR1 and CDR2 are MNHEY and SVGAGI. After removal of 6 bases from V and 5 bases from J, the junction contained 9 bases not matched to a gene. The CDR3 is 14 residues long. In DNA, the CDR3 is TGTGCCAGCAGCACTACAGGGGAGGGGTATGGCTACACCTTC. Its translation is CASSTTGEGYGYTF.

The chain combines TRBV30 with TRBJ2-3, with TRBD1 identical over 11 bases. CDR1 and CDR2 from the germline V gene are GTSNPN and SVGIG (reference sequence). The CDR3 totals 17 residues. J lost 3 bases, V lost 3 bases, and 11 bases had no gene match. The CDR3 protein is CAWRRTGTGGLTDTQYF. CDR3 in DNA: TGTGCCTGGAGGAGGACCGGGACAGGGGGTCTGACAGATACGCAGTATTTT.